This T cell receptor (beta chain) derives from a study of blood T cell repertoires in COVID-19 (TCRdb year 2020). The study in broad terms: Collaborator samples came from the United States, Italy and Spain and covered acute and convalescent phases of COVID-19. The samples were drawn from two sources: the first 160 participants of the ongoing ImmuneRACE study, and 1,254 subjects contributed by 6 global collaborators. HLA class I and class II types, where available, came from metadata supplied by the sample provider rather than from assay-based typing. The material from the prospective study consisted of cDNA or gDNA derived from T cells, B-cell-depleted T cells, or PBMCs. The repertoires were released in a freely available public database meant as a resource for research on the immune response to SARS-CoV-2. Nearly every sample came with metadata listing a de-identified subject ID, COVID-19 status, age in years and sex. The dataset comprised deeply sampled blood TCRbeta repertoires from subjects exposed to, actively infected with, or recovered from COVID-19. Study-level results and caveats: How much clinical and demographic metadata was included differed by source and by participant, and the metadata was provided uncurated.

This clone appeared once. Which antigen it targets is not known. The input lacks base qualities; no much larger clone sits a single base away. At one collaborating source in Seattle, patients were enrolled during active infection and were followed longitudinally through the course of disease. Collaborating institutions collected whole blood in K2EDTA tubes following their own protocols. For TCRbeta analysis, collaborators shipped samples as frozen whole blood, isolated PBMCs, or DNA extracted from either of those sample types. TCRbeta CDR3 regions were amplified from genomic DNA by means of the immunoSEQ Assay, a bias-controlled multiplex PCR. In the source study's methods: Nucleated cell counts per sample were estimated from amplification of reference gene primers within the assay. To quantify the absolute abundance of each unique TCRbeta CDR3 rearrangement, sequence reads were collapsed and filtered. For each sample, productive Simpson clonality was calculated by taking the square root of Simpson's diversity index across productive rearrangements. The table comes from immuneACCESS by way of TCRdb, which keeps in-frame sequences with V and J called. Part of the clones is missing from these tables; in studies checked, under half for an unresolved V gene and the rest for unknown reasons. The V and J calls and the clone size are those of that table, but D and trimming were determined from the DNA. Within this sample are 150,000 to 200,000 clones, with approximately 87% of them counted one time only. The ten largest clones take up roughly an eighth of the sample.

Reading the germline V gene gives CDR1 MGHRA and CDR2 YSYEKL. Including the terminal cysteine and phenylalanine, the CDR3 comprises 15 residues. The read is trimmed to its CDR3 DNA, 45 bases read in frame from base 1. Cut back by 0 bases and 4 bases, the V and J ends lie 13 bases apart. The rearrangement combines TRBV4-1 with TRBJ2-7; possibly the D gene is TRBD2, per 6 matching bases. The TCR originated in a woman aged 70-85 years with COVID-19, enrolled during active disease. Sample: peripheral blood. The DNA sequence reads TGCGCCAGCAGCCAAGAACCGGGACTGGCTTACGAGCAGTACTTC. This codes for CASSQEPGLAYEQYF.